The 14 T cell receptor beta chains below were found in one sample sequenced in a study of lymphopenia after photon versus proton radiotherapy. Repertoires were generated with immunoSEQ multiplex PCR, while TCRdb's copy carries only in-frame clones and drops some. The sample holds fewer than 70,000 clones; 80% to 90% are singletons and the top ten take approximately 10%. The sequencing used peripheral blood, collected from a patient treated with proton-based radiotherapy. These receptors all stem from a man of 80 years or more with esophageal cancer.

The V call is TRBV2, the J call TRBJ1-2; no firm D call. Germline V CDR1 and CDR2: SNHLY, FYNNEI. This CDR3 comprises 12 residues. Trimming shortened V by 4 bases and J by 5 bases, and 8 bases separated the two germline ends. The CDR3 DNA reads TGTGCCAGCAGTGCTGGAGAGTATGGCTACACCTTC. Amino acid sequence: CASSAGEYGYTF.

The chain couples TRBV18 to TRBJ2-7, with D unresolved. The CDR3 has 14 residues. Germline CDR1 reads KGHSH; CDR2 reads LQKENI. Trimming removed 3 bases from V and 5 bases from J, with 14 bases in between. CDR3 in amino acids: CASSPVSGNDEQYF. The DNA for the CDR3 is TGTGCCAGCTCACCGGTTAGTGGGAACGACGAGCAGTACTTC.

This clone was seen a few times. CDR3 region: CASSSSGPTYGYTF. The DNA of the CDR3 is TGTGCCAGCAGCTCATCCGGACCGACCTATGGCTACACCTTC. The chain has TRBV7-9 and TRBJ1-2; D not resolved. The V gene's germline CDR1 is SEHNR and CDR2 FQNEAQ (reference sequence). The CDR3 is 14 residues long. V lost 4 bases and J 4 bases, leaving 13 bases between the germline ends.

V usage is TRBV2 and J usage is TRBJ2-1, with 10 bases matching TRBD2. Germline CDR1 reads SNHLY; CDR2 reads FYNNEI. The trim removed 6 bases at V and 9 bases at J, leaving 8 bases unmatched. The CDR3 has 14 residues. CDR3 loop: CASRATSGHSEQFF. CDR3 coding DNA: TGTGCCAGCAGAGCGACTAGCGGGCATTCTGAGCAGTTCTTC.

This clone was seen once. The CDR3 nucleotides read TGTGCCACCCTGGACTTCTCGAACACTGAAGCTTTCTTT. Translating gives CATLDFSNTEAFF. The genes are TRBV19 and TRBJ1-1, with unresolved D. V shed 10 bases and J shed 1 base, with 13 bases lying between them. CDR1 and CDR2 from the germline V gene are LNHDA and SQIVND (reference sequence). CDR3 length: 13 residues. The complete variable domain, with remaining parts taken from reference TRBV19 and TRBJ1-1, reads DGGITQSPKYLFRKEGQNVTLSCEQNLNHDAMYWYRQDPGQGLRLIYYSQIVNDFQKGDIAEGYSVSREKKESFPLTVTSAQKNPTAFYLCATLDFSNTEAFFGQGTRLTVV.

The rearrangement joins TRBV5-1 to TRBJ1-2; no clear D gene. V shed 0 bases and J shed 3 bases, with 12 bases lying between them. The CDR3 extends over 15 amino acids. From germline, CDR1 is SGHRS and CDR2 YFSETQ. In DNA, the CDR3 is TGCGCCAGCAGCTTGGCCCCAAGAGATTACTATGGCTACACCTTC. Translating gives CASSLAPRDYYGYTF.

The CDR3 is CASSLTQTGGTGYTF. Here the CDR3 DNA reads TGCGCCAGCAGCCTAACTCAAACAGGGGGCACTGGCTACACCTTC. The chain uses TRBV4-1 and TRBJ1-2; 9 nucleotides match TRBD1. Germline CDR1 reads MGHRA; CDR2 reads YSYEKL. Losses at the gene ends were 4 bases for V and 7 bases for J; bases not matched to a gene: 10. The CDR3 extends over 15 amino acids.

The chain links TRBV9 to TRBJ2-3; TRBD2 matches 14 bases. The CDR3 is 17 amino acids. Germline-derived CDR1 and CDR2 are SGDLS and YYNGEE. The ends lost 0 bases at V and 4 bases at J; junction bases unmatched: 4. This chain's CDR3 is CASSVAGTSGGADTQYF. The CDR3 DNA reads TGTGCCAGCAGCGTAGCCGGGACTAGCGGGGGTGCAGATACGCAGTATTTT.

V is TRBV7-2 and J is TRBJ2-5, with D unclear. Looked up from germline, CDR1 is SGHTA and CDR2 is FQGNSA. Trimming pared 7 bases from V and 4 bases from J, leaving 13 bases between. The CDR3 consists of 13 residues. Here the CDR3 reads CASNPYGGETQYF. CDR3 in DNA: TGTGCCAGCAATCCATACGGCGGAGAGACCCAGTACTTC.

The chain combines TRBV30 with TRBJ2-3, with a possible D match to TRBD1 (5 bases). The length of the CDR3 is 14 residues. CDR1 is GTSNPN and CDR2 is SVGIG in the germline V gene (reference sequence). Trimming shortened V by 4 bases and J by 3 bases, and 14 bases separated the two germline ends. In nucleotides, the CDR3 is TGTGCCTGGACACGACAGATATTTACAGATACGCAGTATTTT. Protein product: CAWTRQIFTDTQYF.

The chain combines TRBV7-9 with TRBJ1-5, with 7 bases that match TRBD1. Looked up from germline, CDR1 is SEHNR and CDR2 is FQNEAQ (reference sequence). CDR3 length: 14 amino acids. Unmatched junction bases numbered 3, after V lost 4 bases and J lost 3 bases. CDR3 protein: CASSSGQANQPQHF. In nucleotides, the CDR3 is TGTGCCAGCAGCTCCGGACAGGCCAATCAGCCCCAGCATTTT.

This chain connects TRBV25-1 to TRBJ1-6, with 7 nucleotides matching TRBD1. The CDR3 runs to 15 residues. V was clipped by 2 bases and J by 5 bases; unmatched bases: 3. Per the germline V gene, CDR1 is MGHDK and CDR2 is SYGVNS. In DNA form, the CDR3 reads TGTGCCAGCAGTGAAAGGGGGCGGAATAATTCACCCCTCCACTTT. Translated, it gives CASSERGRNNSPLHF.

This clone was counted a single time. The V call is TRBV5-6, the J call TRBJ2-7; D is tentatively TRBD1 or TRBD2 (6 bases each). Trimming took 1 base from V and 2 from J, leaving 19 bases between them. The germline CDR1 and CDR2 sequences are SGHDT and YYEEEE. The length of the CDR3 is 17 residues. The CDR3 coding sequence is TGTGCCAGCAGCTTGTGGGGGGCGGGGCAATTCCCCTACGAGCAGTACTTC. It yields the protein CASSLWGAGQFPYEQYF.

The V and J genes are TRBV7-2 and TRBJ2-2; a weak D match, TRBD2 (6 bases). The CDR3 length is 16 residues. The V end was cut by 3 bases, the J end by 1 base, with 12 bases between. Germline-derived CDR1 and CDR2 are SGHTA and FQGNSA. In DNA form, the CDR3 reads TGTGCCAGCAGCTTGCTGGACTACTGGAACACCGGGGAGCTGTTTTTT. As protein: CASSLLDYWNTGELFF.